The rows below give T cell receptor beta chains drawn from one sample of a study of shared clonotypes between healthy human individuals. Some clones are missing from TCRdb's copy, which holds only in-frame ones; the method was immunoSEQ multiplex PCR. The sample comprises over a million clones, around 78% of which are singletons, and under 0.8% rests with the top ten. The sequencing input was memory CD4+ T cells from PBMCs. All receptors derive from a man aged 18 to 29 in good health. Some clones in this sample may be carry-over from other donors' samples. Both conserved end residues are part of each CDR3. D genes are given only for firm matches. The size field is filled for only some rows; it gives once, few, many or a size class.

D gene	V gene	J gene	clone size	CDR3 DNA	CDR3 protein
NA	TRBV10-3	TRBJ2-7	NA	TGTGCCATCAGTGATTTTGGAGGGGCCTCGACAGACGAGCAGTACTTC	CAISDFGGASTDEQYF
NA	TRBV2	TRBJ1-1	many	TGTGCCAGCAGTGAAGCTGTAAAACTGACTGAAGCTTTCTTT	CASSEAVKLTEAFF
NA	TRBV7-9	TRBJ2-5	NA	TGTGCCAGCAATCGGGGCCTATTGGAGACCCAGTACTTC	CASNRGLLETQYF
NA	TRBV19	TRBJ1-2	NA	TGTGCCAGTAGTATAGATTGGAAGGGCAGGGAAGGCGGCTACACCTTC	CASSIDWKGREGGYTF
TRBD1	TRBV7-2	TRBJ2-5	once	TGTGCCAGCAGCGTGGGACAGGGGGCAGAGACCCAGTACTTC	CASSVGQGAETQYF
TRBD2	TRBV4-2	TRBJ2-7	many	TGTGCCAGCAGCCTAACGATACCTAGCGGGACCTCCTACGAGCAGTACTTC	CASSLTIPSGTSYEQYF
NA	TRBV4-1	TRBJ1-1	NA	TGCGCCAGCAGCCTAGGACTGTGGGTCACTGAAGCTTTCTTT	CASSLGLWVTEAFF
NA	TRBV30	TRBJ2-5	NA	TGTGCCTGGAGTGTATCCCCTGGAGAGACCCAGTACTTC	CAWSVSPGETQYF
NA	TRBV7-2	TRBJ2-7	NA	TGTGCCAGCAGCTCCCCGACTTCCTCCGTTCACGAGCAGTACTTC	CASSSPTSSVHEQYF
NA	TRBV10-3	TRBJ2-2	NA	TGTGCCATCAGTGAGCCAGGAGTGAACACCGGGGAGCTGTTTTTT	CAISEPGVNTGELFF
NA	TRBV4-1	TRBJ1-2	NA	TGCGCCAGCAGCCAAGATCCCCTGAGGGGCGACACCTTC	CASSQDPLRGDTF
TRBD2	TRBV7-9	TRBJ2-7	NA	TGTGCCAGCAGCCCGCAGGGACTAGCGGGGCCCTACGAGCAGTACTTC	CASSPQGLAGPYEQYF
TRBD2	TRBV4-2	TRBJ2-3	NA	TGTGCCAGCAGCGACGGACTAGCGGGCACAGATACGCAGTATTTT	CASSDGLAGTDTQYF
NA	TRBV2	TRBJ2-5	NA	TGTGCCAGCAGTGGCACAGGGAGTGAGACCCAGTACTTC	CASSGTGSETQYF
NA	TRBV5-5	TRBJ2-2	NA	TGTGCCAGCAGCCCTAACGGGGCGAGCACCGGGGAGCTGTTTTTT	CASSPNGASTGELFF
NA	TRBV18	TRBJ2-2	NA	TGTGCCAGCTCACCAAGGGAGCTCGCGAGCACCGGGGAGCTGTTTTTT	CASSPRELASTGELFF
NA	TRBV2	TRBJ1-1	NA	TGTGCCAGCAGTGGACACTTGAACACTGAAGCTTTCTTT	CASSGHLNTEAFF
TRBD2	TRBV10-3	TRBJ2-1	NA	TGTGCCATCAGTGAGTCGTGGGAGCGGGAAGGGCGGAATGAGCAGTTCTTC	CAISESWEREGRNEQFF
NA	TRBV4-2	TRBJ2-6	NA	TGTGCCAGCAGCCCCCCGACGGGAGGGGCCAACGTCCTGACTTTC	CASSPPTGGANVLTF
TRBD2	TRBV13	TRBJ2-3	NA	TGTGCCAGCAGCCAGACTAGCACCACAGATACGCAGTATTTT	CASSQTSTTDTQYF
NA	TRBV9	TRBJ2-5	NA	TGTGCCAGCAGCGCGGAAACAGGGACCCAGTACTTC	CASSAETGTQYF
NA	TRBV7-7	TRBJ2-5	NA	TGTGCCAGCAGCCTTCAGGGGGAGACCCAGTACTTC	CASSLQGETQYF
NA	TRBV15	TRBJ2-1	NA	TGTGCCACCAGCAGAGCAAGGGACCGACGCTACAATGAGCAGTTCTTC	CATSRARDRRYNEQFF
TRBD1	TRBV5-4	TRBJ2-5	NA	TGTGCCAGCAGCTCCCCCCGGACAGGGCTAGAGACCCAGTACTTC	CASSSPRTGLETQYF
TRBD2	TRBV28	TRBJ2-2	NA	TGTGCCAGCAGTTCGACTAGCGGGAGGCAGGGAGGGGGCACCGGGGAGCTGTTTTTT	CASSSTSGRQGGGTGELFF
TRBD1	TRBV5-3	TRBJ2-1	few	TGTGCCAGAAGCATCAGGGACAGGGGGCCGCCGGGATCACCCTACAATGAGCAGTTCTTC	CARSIRDRGPPGSPYNEQFF
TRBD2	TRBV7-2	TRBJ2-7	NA	TGTGCCAGCAGCACCCCCTCGGGGGGGCAGTACTTC	CASSTPSGGQYF
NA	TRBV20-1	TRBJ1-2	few	TGCAGTGCTAACGGACTGAGCGGCTACACCTTC	CSANGLSGYTF
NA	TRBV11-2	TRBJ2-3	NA	TGTGCCAGCAGCTTAATCAGCGGACCCACAGATACGCAGTATTTT	CASSLISGPTDTQYF
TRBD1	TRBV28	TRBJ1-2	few	TGTGCCAGCACCAAGACAGGGGGTCAGGGTGGCTACACCTTC	CASTKTGGQGGYTF
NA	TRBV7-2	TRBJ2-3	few	TGTGCCAGCAGCTCCCCAGGGCGGGGAGATACGCAGTATTTT	CASSSPGRGDTQYF
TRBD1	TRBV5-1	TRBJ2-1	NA	TGCGCCAGCAGCTTAGACAGGGGGTCATACAATGAGCAGTTCTTC	CASSLDRGSYNEQFF
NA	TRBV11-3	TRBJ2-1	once	TGTGCCAGCAGCTTAGACGCCGGTCGCCATGAGCAGTTCTTC	CASSLDAGRHEQFF
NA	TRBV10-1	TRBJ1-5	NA	TGCGCCAGCAGTGACCGGGGGCTACAGCCCCAGCATTTT	CASSDRGLQPQHF
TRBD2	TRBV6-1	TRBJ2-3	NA	TGTGCCAGCGGCGGGAGAGGTACAGATACGCAGTATTTT	CASGGRGTDTQYF
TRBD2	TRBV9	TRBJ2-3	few	TGTGCCAGCAGCACGGGGACTAGCGGTACAGATACGCAGTATTTT	CASSTGTSGTDTQYF
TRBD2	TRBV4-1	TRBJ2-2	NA	TGCGCCAGCAGCCCCGGACTAGTGGCCGGGGAGCTGTTTTTT	CASSPGLVAGELFF
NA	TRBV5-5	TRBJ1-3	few	TGTGCCAGCAGTTTACAGGGAAGCTCTGGAAACACCATATATTTT	CASSLQGSSGNTIYF
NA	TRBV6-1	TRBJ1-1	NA	TGTGCCAGCAGACTAAACACTGAAGCTTTCTTT	CASRLNTEAFF
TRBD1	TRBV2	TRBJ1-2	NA	TGTGCCAGGGCAGGGGGTGGCTACACCTTC	CARAGGGYTF
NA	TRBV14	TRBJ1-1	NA	TGTGCCAGCAGCCAAGATCTTTTCACTGAAGCTTTCTTT	CASSQDLFTEAFF
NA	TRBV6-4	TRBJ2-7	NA	TGTGCCAGCAGTAATAATAAGCACACCATAATATCCTACGAGCAGTACTTC	CASSNNKHTIISYEQYF
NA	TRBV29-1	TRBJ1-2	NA	TGCAGCGTTCGACAGGTTAAGGACTATGGCTACACCTTC	CSVRQVKDYGYTF
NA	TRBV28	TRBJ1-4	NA	TGTGCCAGCAAACAGAGTGAAAAACTGTTTTTT	CASKQSEKLFF
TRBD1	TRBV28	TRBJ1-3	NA	TGTGCCACCCTAGGAGGACAGGGGGCCGTCTCTGGAAACACCATATATTTT	CATLGGQGAVSGNTIYF
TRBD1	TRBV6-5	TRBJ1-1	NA	TGTGCCAGCAGTTACCAGGGGGATGACACTGAAGCTTTCTTT	CASSYQGDDTEAFF
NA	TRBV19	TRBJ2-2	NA	TGTGCCAGTAGTAGGGACACCTACACCGGGGAGCTGTTTTTT	CASSRDTYTGELFF
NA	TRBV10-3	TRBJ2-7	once	TGTGCCATCAGCAAAAGAAGCCAAGGGTGGGACGAGCAGTACTTC	CAISKRSQGWDEQYF
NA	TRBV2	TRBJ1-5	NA	TGTGCCAGCAGCGTAGGACCGATTCGACAGACCTCGAGACAGCCCCAGCATTTT	CASSVGPIRQTSRQPQHF
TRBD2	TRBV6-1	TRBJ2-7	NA	TGTGCCAGCAGTTCGACTAGCCGCTCCTACGAGCAGTACTTC	CASSSTSRSYEQYF
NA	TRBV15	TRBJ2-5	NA	TGTGCCACCAGCAGAGGTGGGGCAGAGACCCAGTACTTC	CATSRGGAETQYF
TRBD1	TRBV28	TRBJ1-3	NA	TGTGCCAGCACATCGGGACAGGGTGGTTTCGGAAACACCATATATTTT	CASTSGQGGFGNTIYF
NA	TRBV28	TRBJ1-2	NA	TGTGCCAGCGGGGCCTGGGGGGGCTACACCTTC	CASGAWGGYTF
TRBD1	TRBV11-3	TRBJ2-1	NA	TGTGCCAGCAGCGCCCGACAGGGTTCCTACAATGAGCAGTTCTTC	CASSARQGSYNEQFF
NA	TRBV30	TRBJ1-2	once	TGTGCCTGGAGTTCTGACAGGAGGGGAGCCTTC	CAWSSDRRGAF